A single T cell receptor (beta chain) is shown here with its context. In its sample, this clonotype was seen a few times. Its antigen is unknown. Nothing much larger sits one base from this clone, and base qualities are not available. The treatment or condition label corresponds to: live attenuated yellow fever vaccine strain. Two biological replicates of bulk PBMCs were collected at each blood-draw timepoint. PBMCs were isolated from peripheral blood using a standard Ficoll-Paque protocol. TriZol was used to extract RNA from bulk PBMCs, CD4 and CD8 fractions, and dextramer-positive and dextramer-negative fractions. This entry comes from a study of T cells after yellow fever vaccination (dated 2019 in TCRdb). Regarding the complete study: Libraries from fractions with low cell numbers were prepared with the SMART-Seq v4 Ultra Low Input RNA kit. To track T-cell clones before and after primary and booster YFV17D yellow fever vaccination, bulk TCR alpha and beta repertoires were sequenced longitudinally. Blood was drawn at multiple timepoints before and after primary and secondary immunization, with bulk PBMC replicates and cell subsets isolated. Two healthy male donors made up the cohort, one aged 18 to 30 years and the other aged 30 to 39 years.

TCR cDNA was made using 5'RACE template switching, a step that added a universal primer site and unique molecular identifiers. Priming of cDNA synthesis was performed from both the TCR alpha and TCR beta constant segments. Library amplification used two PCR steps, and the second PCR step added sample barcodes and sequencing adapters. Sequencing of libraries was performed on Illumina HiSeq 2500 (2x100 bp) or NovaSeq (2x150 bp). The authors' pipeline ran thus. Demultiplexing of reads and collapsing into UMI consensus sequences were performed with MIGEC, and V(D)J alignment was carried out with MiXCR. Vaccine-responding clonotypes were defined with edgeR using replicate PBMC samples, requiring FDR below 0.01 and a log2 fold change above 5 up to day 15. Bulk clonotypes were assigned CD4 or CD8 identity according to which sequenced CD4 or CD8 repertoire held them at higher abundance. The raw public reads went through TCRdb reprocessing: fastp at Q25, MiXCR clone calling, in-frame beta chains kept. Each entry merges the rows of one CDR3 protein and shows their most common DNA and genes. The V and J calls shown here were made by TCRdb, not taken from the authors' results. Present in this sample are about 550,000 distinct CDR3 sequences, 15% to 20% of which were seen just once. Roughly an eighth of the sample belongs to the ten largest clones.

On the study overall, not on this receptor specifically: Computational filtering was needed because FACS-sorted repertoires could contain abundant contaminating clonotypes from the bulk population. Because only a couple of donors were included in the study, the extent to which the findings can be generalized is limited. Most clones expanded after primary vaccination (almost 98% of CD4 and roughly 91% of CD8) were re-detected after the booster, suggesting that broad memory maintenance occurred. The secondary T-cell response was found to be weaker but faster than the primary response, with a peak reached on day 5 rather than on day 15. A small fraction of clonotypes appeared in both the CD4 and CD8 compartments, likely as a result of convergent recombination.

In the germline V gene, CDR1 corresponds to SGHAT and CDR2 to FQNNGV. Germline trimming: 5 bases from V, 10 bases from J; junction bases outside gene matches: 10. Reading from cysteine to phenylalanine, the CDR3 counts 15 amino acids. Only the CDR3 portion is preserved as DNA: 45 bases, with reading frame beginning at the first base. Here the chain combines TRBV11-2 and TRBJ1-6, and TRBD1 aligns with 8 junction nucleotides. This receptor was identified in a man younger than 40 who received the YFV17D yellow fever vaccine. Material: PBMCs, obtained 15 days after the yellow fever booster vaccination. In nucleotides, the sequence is TGTGCCAGCAGCCCCACGACAGGGGCGAACTCACCCCTCCACTTT. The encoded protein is CASSPTTGANSPLHF.